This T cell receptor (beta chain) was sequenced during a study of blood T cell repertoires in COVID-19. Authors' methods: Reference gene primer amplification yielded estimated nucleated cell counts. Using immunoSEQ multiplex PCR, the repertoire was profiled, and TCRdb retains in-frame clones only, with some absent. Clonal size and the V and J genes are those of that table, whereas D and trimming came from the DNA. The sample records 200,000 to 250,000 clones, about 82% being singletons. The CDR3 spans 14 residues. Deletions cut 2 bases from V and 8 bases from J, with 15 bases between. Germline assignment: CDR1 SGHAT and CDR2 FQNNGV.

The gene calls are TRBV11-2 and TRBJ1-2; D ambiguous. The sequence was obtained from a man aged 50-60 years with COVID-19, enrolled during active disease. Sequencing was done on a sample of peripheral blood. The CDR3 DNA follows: TGTGCCAGCAGCTTAAACCCAGGATGGGTGGGCTACACCTTC. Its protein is CASSLNPGWVGYTF.